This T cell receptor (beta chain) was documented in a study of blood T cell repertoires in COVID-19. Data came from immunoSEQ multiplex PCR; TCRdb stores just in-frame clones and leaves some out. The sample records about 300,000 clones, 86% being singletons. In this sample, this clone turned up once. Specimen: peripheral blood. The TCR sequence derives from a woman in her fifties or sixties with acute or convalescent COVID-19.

The CDR3 bases are TGTGCCAGCAGCTTGGCCCCGAAGAGGGTGGATACGCAGTATTTT. Residues: CASSLAPKRVDTQYF. V usage is TRBV5-5 and J usage is TRBJ2-3; weak D call: TRBD2 (5 bases). V was cut by 0 bases and J by 6 bases, with 14 bases left in between. This CDR3 spans 15 amino acids. The V gene's germline CDR1 is SGHKS and CDR2 YYEKEE (reference sequence).